This is a list of T cell receptor beta chains from one sample in a study of shared clonotypes between healthy human individuals. Assay: immunoSEQ multiplex PCR; the TCRdb copy retains only in-frame clones and omits some. The sample shows about 2.3 million clones, 85% to 95% of them seen only once. Sequencing used naive CD4+ T cells from PBMCs. The receptors were gathered from a young man in good health. Some clones in this sample may be carry-over from other donors' samples. CDR3s include the opening cysteine and the closing phenylalanine or tryptophan. A D gene is named only where the DNA matches it firmly. Only part of the rows carry a size: once, few, many, or a class if the clone is expanded.

d_gene	abundance	v_gene	j_gene	CDR3aa	CDR3nt
NA	NA	TRBV28	TRBJ1-2	CASSDAPYGYTF	TGTGCCAGCAGTGACGCCCCCTATGGCTACACCTTC
NA	NA	TRBV11-2	TRBJ2-4	CASRPPMRQMQYF	TGTGCCAGCAGACCCCCCATGAGGCAGATGCAGTACTTC
TRBD2	once	TRBV5-4	TRBJ2-2	CASSSPGTSGRNTGELFF	TGTGCCAGCAGCAGCCCCGGGACTAGCGGGAGAAACACCGGGGAGCTGTTTTTT
NA	NA	TRBV27	TRBJ2-1	CASSLRAASANNEQFF	TGTGCCAGCAGTTTGCGGGCGGCTAGCGCGAACAATGAGCAGTTCTTC
NA	NA	TRBV7-2	TRBJ1-2	CASILTANYGYTF	TGTGCCAGTATCCTTACCGCGAACTATGGCTACACCTTC
TRBD1	NA	TRBV5-1	TRBJ1-1	CASSSAGQGAEAFF	TGCGCCAGCAGCTCAGCAGGACAGGGGGCAGAAGCTTTCTTT
NA	NA	TRBV30	TRBJ1-2	CAWKGGGSYGYTF	TGTGCCTGGAAGGGCGGGGGGAGCTATGGCTACACCTTC
TRBD2	NA	TRBV9	TRBJ2-1	CASSPPSGSKDEQFF	TGTGCCAGCAGCCCCCCTAGCGGGAGTAAAGATGAGCAGTTCTTC
NA	NA	TRBV9	TRBJ2-3	CASSVVGGTSTDTQYF	TGTGCCAGCAGCGTCGTGGGAGGAACATCCACAGATACGCAGTATTTT
NA	once	TRBV19	TRBJ1-1	CASSFGLMNTEAFF	TGTGCCAGTAGTTTCGGGCTCATGAACACTGAAGCTTTCTTT
TRBD2	NA	TRBV9	TRBJ2-1	CASSVGSSGISGRQFF	TGTGCCAGCAGCGTAGGTTCTAGCGGGATTAGTGGCAGGCAGTTCTTC
TRBD1	NA	TRBV6-6	TRBJ2-2	CAIRTGKKDGELFF	TGTGCCATCAGGACAGGGAAGAAGGACGGGGAGCTGTTTTTT
NA	NA	TRBV9	TRBJ1-3	CASSVLGYSGNTIYF	TGTGCCAGCAGCGTACTGGGTTACTCTGGAAACACCATATATTTT
NA	NA	TRBV7-2	TRBJ1-1	CASSLGGRRMNTEAFF	TGTGCCAGCAGCTTAGGAGGACGGCGAATGAACACTGAAGCTTTCTTT
TRBD2	NA	TRBV9	TRBJ2-2	CASSVTGGRSTGELFF	TGTGCCAGCAGCGTAACGGGCGGGAGGAGTACCGGGGAGCTGTTTTTT
NA	NA	TRBV4-2	TRBJ2-5	CASSQGQRQETQYF	TGTGCCAGCAGCCAAGGGCAGCGTCAAGAGACCCAGTACTTC
NA	NA	TRBV29-1	TRBJ1-2	CSAMTGRGYGYTF	TGCAGCGCTATGACCGGGAGAGGCTATGGCTACACCTTC
TRBD2	NA	TRBV19	TRBJ2-7	CASRGLANSYEQYF	TGTGCCAGTCGAGGACTAGCGAACTCCTACGAGCAGTACTTC
TRBD1	NA	TRBV27	TRBJ2-3	CASTNRGWTDTQYF	TGTGCCAGCACTAACAGGGGGTGGACAGATACGCAGTATTTT
NA	NA	TRBV7-9	TRBJ2-5	CASSSNLGGLETQYF	TGTGCCAGCAGCTCCAACTTGGGGGGCTTGGAGACCCAGTACTTC
TRBD2	NA	TRBV11-2	TRBJ2-1	CASRRTAGEGTNEQFF	TGTGCCAGCAGAAGAACGGCGGGAGAGGGGACCAATGAGCAGTTCTTC
NA	NA	TRBV2	TRBJ1-1	CASSVGVNTEAFF	TGTGCCAGCAGTGTTGGGGTGAACACTGAAGCTTTCTTT
NA	few	TRBV7-9	TRBJ2-3	CASSFPFGGSDTQYF	TGTGCCAGCAGCTTCCCTTTTGGGGGGTCAGATACGCAGTATTTT
NA	NA	TRBV28	TRBJ2-1	CASSLAGLADHNEQFF	TGTGCCAGCAGTTTGGCCGGGCTAGCAGATCACAATGAGCAGTTCTTC
NA	NA	TRBV7-2	TRBJ2-3	CASSQQGATQYF	TGTGCCAGCAGCCAACAGGGAGCGACGCAGTATTTT
TRBD1	NA	TRBV5-1	TRBJ2-2	CASSPDRAGGELFF	TGCGCCAGCAGCCCGGACAGGGCGGGCGGGGAGCTGTTTTTT
TRBD1	NA	TRBV19	TRBJ2-2	CASSKGQGRNTGELFF	TGTGCCAGTAGCAAGGGACAGGGGCGGAACACCGGGGAGCTGTTTTTT
NA	few	TRBV28	TRBJ2-7	CASTPQPQGGKQYF	TGTGCCTCGACCCCGCAGCCCCAAGGGGGTAAGCAGTACTTC
TRBD2	NA	TRBV4-1	TRBJ2-1	CASSHYAPGAGAYNEQFF	TGCGCCAGCAGCCATTACGCCCCTGGGGCGGGGGCCTACAATGAGCAGTTCTTC
NA	NA	TRBV5-4	TRBJ1-2	CASTPAPANYGYTF	TGTGCCAGCACGCCGGCCCCAGCTAACTATGGCTACACCTTC
NA	NA	TRBV5-1	TRBJ2-2	CASSKAGVANTGELFF	TGCGCCAGCAGCAAAGCAGGGGTGGCGAACACCGGGGAGCTGTTTTTT
NA	NA	TRBV12-5	TRBJ2-3	CASQGPQDTQYF	TGTGCTAGTCAGGGGCCCCAGGATACGCAGTATTTT
TRBD1	once	TRBV28	TRBJ2-3	CASSSRDRGLDTQYF	TGTGCCAGCAGTTCCCGGGACAGGGGTTTGGATACGCAGTATTTT
TRBD2	NA	TRBV5-1	TRBJ2-2	CASSLLAGAGELFF	TGCGCCAGCAGTCTGCTAGCGGGAGCCGGGGAGCTGTTTTTT
TRBD1	NA	TRBV6-6	TRBJ1-2	CASSRAGGVGGYTF	TGTGCCAGCAGCCGAGCAGGGGGCGTCGGTGGCTACACCTTC
TRBD2	NA	TRBV4-2	TRBJ2-3	CASSQGTIPQYF	TGTGCCAGCAGCCAGGGGACTATCCCGCAGTATTTT
TRBD2	NA	TRBV27	TRBJ2-7	CASSLGSTSGSIPYEQYF	TGTGCCAGCAGTTTAGGTTCTACTAGCGGGAGTATTCCATACGAGCAGTACTTC
NA	NA	TRBV5-4	TRBJ2-7	CASSFNAAYEQYF	TGTGCCAGCAGCTTTAACGCAGCCTACGAGCAGTACTTC
TRBD2	once	TRBV5-4	TRBJ2-3	CASSSGTSGRLTQYF	TGTGCCAGCAGCTCTGGGACTAGCGGGAGGCTTACGCAGTATTTT
NA	NA	TRBV4-1	TRBJ1-4	CASSQAGLGQFNEKLFF	TGCGCCAGCAGCCAGGCCGGATTGGGGCAGTTTAATGAAAAACTGTTTTTT
TRBD1	few	TRBV23-1	TRBJ1-5	CASSQSLDREISGQPQHF	TGCGCCAGCAGTCAATCGTTGGACAGGGAGATCAGCGGCCAGCCCCAGCATTTT
TRBD1	NA	TRBV6-1	TRBJ2-7	CASIDRVVHEQYF	TGTGCCAGCATCGACAGGGTGGTCCACGAGCAGTACTTC
TRBD2	NA	TRBV29-1	TRBJ2-3	CSVERTSGSADTQYF	TGCAGCGTTGAACGGACTAGCGGGAGTGCAGATACGCAGTATTTT
NA	NA	TRBV5-1	TRBJ2-3	CASSFPGSTDTQYF	TGCGCCAGCAGCTTCCCCGGAAGCACAGATACGCAGTATTTT
TRBD2	NA	TRBV27	TRBJ2-7	CASSRGGMGLAGGLIEQYF	TGTGCCAGCAGCCGGGGCGGAATGGGACTAGCGGGAGGGCTGATCGAGCAGTACTTC
TRBD1	NA	TRBV5-4	TRBJ1-1	CASSLWQGDTEAFF	TGTGCCAGCAGCTTGTGGCAGGGGGACACTGAAGCTTTCTTT
NA	NA	TRBV7-3	TRBJ2-1	CASSPGTGGNNEQFF	TGTGCCAGCAGCCCAGGTACGGGCGGAAACAATGAGCAGTTCTTC
NA	NA	TRBV7-2	TRBJ1-3	CASSLTQSGNTIYF	TGTGCCAGCAGCTTGACACAGTCTGGAAACACCATATATTTT
TRBD1	NA	TRBV4-2	TRBJ1-1	CASSQGDREGPEAFF	TGTGCCAGCAGCCAAGGGGACAGGGAGGGCCCTGAAGCTTTCTTT